The next 22 T cell receptor beta chains were all read from a single sample in a study of T cell changes during pregnancy in multiple sclerosis. Method: immunoSEQ multiplex PCR; TCRdb's copy keeps in-frame clones and lacks some. The data contain approximately 31,000 clones, roughly 91% of them singletons. Specimen: CD4+ T cells from peripheral blood mononuclear cells, collected in the second trimester of pregnancy. Source of these receptors: a female donor with multiple sclerosis, enrolled in a pregnancy study.

The gene calls are TRBV30 and TRBJ2-1; 10 bases align to TRBD2. Trimming took 1 base from V and 1 from J; bases not matched to a gene: 4. The length of the CDR3 is 16 residues. Per germline, CDR1 GTSNPN and CDR2 SVGIG (reference sequence). CDR3: CAWSGTSGRSYNEQFF. The CDR3 DNA reads as TGTGCCTGGAGTGGGACTAGCGGAAGATCCTACAATGAGCAGTTCTTC.

This sequence joins TRBV28 and TRBJ2-5; 13 nucleotides align to TRBD2. V shed 4 bases, J shed 4 bases, and the junction held 9 bases outside the gene matches. In germline, CDR1 is MDHEN, CDR2 SYDVKM. CDR3 size: 17 residues. CDR3 coding DNA: TGTGCCAGCAGTTCCCATTCGGGACTAGCGGGATTAGAGACCCAGTACTTC. Translating gives CASSSHSGLAGLETQYF.

The J gene is TRBJ2-1, the V gene TRBV7-3; 14 positions agree with TRBD2. The CDR3 runs to 15 residues. Germline CDR1 and CDR2: SGHTA and FQGTGA. Trimming removed 4 bases from V and 9 bases from J; junction bases left unmatched: 5. The CDR3 DNA sequence: TGTGCCAGCAGCTCGGGACTAGCGGGAGTAGGTGAGCAGTTCTTC. It encodes CASSSGLAGVGEQFF. The whole variable domain, filled in from reference TRBV7-3 and TRBJ2-1, reads GAGVSQTPSNKVTEKGKYVELRCDPISGHTALYWYRQSLGQGPEFLIYFQGTGAADDSGLPNDRFFAVRPEGSVSTLKIQRTERGDSAVYLCASSSGLAGVGEQFFGPGTRLTVL.

The CDR3 region has the DNA TGTGCCAGCAGCTTTCAGGGTGGCTACGAGCAGTACTTC. Residues: CASSFQGGYEQYF. The chain employs TRBV7-2 and TRBJ2-7; perhaps TRBD1 as D (5 bases). Germline lookup yields CDR1 SGHTA and CDR2 FQGNSA. There are 13 residues in the CDR3. The V gene lost 3 bases and the J gene lost 3 bases, with 9 bases spanning the gap.

The chain is built from TRBV2 and TRBJ1-4; tentatively, D is TRBD1 (5 bases). Trimming removed 3 bases at V and 7 bases at J, with 9 bases between. This CDR3 is built from 13 residues. CDR1 is SNHLY and CDR2 is FYNNEI in the germline V gene. The chain's CDR3 is CASSELQGEKLFF. CDR3 sequence (DNA): TGTGCCAGCAGTGAGCTCCAGGGTGAAAAACTGTTTTTT.

The chain carries TRBV6-7 and TRBJ2-3; 9 positions agree with TRBD1. TRBV6-7 is noted as an ORF with a role that remains uncertain. V lost 5 bases, J lost 2 bases, and 14 bases stayed unmatched. The CDR3 sequence is 18 residues long. The CDR3 nucleotides are TGTGCCAGCAGTCCGATCCGACAGGGGGGCTACAACACAGATACGCAGTATTTT. Protein product: CASSPIRQGGYNTDTQYF.

The chain links TRBV4-2 to TRBJ2-7; D is uncertain. Between the trimmed V and J ends, which lost 0 bases and 1 base, there was a span of 13 bases. The CDR3 has 16 amino acids. Germline lookup yields CDR1 LGHNA and CDR2 YNFKEQ. The CDR3 loop is CASSQDPPPQSYEQYF. CDR3 DNA sequence: TGTGCCAGCAGCCAAGATCCTCCGCCACAGTCCTACGAGCAGTACTTC.

CDR3 bases: TGTGCCACAGGAGACAGGGCGAGCCAGCCCCAGCATTTT. Its translation is CATGDRASQPQHF. The chain carries TRBV19 and TRBJ1-5, with 7 nucleotides matching TRBD1. The CDR3 totals 13 residues. V lost 10 bases, J lost 7 bases, and 10 bases stayed unmatched. The V gene's germline CDR1 is LNHDA and CDR2 SQIVND (reference sequence). The full variable domain, in which reference TRBV19 and TRBJ1-5 provide the parts outside the CDR3, is DGGITQSPKYLFRKEGQNVTLSCEQNLNHDAMYWYRQDPGQGLRLIYYSQIVNDFQKGDIAEGYSVSREKKESFPLTVTSAQKNPTAFYLCATGDRASQPQHFGDGTRLSIL.

V usage is TRBV5-4 and J usage is TRBJ2-7, with TRBD1 matching 7 bases. V shed 3 bases, J shed 0 bases, and the junction held 6 bases outside the gene matches. Germline CDR1 reads SGHNT; CDR2 reads YYREEE (reference sequence). CDR3 length: 15 residues. Written as DNA, the CDR3 is TGTGCCAGCAGCTCGGACAGGCTAAGCTCCTACGAGCAGTACTTC. It codes for CASSSDRLSSYEQYF.

This clone was found once. The rearrangement uses TRBV7-8 and TRBJ2-1; TRBD2 matches at 8 bases. Germline V CDR1 and CDR2: SGHVS, FQNEAQ. The junction had 6 bases not matched to a gene; V was cut back by 2 bases and J by 6 bases. The CDR3 is made up of 15 amino acids. CDR3 loop: CASSLREGQGNEQFF. The CDR3 DNA is TGTGCCAGCAGCTTACGGGAGGGCCAAGGCAATGAGCAGTTCTTC.

This rearrangement joins TRBV6-6 to TRBJ2-3, with D tentatively TRBD1 (5 bases). V lost 0 bases, J lost 6 bases, and 16 bases lay in between. CDR3 length: 16 amino acids. CDR1 is MNHNY, CDR2 SVGAGI, per germline (reference sequence). CDR3 sequence (DNA): TGTGCCAGCAGTTACTCGAGGCAGGGAATAATTGATACGCAGTATTTT. This codes for CASSYSRQGIIDTQYF.

The CDR3 sequence is CASSIGTVNEQFF. In DNA form, the CDR3 reads TGTGCCAGCAGTATCGGGACAGTCAATGAGCAGTTCTTC. J is TRBJ2-1 and V is TRBV6-1, with TRBD1 matching over 7 bases. Unmatched junction bases numbered 4, after V lost 5 bases and J lost 6 bases. There are 13 residues in the CDR3. Looked up from germline, CDR1 is MNHNS and CDR2 is SASEGT.

The chain links TRBV18 to TRBJ2-7; D might be TRBD2 (6 bases). V shed 3 bases and J shed 1 base, with 10 bases lying between them. The CDR3 has 14 amino acids. Germline values: CDR1 KGHSH, CDR2 LQKENI. The CDR3 here is CASSPGGRSYEQYF. CDR3 coding DNA: TGTGCCAGCTCACCTGGTGGGAGGTCCTACGAGCAGTACTTC.

The gene calls are TRBV6-5 and TRBJ2-1; 9 bases line up with TRBD2. CDR3 length equals 16 residues. V shed 0 bases, J shed 3 bases, and the junction held 3 bases outside the gene matches. From germline, CDR1 is MNHEY and CDR2 SVGAGI. CDR3 in DNA: TGTGCCAGCAGTTACTCGGCGGGAGGGTTCTACAATGAGCAGTTCTTC. As protein: CASSYSAGGFYNEQFF.

The chain employs TRBV5-4 and TRBJ2-6; possibly TRBD1 for D (6 bases). Germline V lookup: CDR1 SGHNT, CDR2 YYREEE (reference sequence). This CDR3 has 16 amino acids. Between the trimmed V and J ends, which lost 7 bases and 0 bases, there was a span of 14 bases. As DNA, the CDR3 is TGTGCCAGCGGAGGACAGTCCCTCTCTGGGGCCAACGTCCTGACTTTC. It encodes CASGGQSLSGANVLTF. Together with reference TRBV5-4 and TRBJ2-6, the CDR3 gives the full variable domain: ETGVTQSPTHLIKTRGQQVTLRCSSQSGHNTVSWYQQALGQGPQFIFQYYREEENGRGNFPPRFSGLQFPNYSSELNVNALELDDSALYLCASGGQSLSGANVLTFGAGSRLTVL.

This clone was seen more than once but under ten times. V is TRBV5-1 and J is TRBJ1-1, with 7 bases fitting TRBD1. CDR1 is SGHRS, CDR2 YFSETQ, per germline. This CDR3 region has 15 residues. The V segment lost 4 bases and the J segment 5 bases; nucleotides outside the gene matches: 11. DNA for the CDR3: TGCGCCAGCAGCCTTCTATCAGGGGGGAAAACTGAAGCTTTCTTT. Amino acids: CASSLLSGGKTEAFF.

This chain links TRBV7-2 with TRBJ2-6, with 9 nucleotides matching TRBD1. V shed 2 bases and J 1 base; nucleotides not matched to a gene: 3. This CDR3 is 17 amino acids long. Germline loops: CDR1 SGHTA, CDR2 FQGNSA. CDR3 sequence: CASSLMTGGSGANVLTF. CDR3 DNA sequence: TGTGCCAGCAGCTTAATGACAGGGGGTTCTGGGGCCAACGTCCTGACTTTC.

CDR3 DNA: TGCGCCAGCAGCCCCAGACAGGGAGCGAACACCGGGGAGCTGTTTTTT. Translation gives CASSPRQGANTGELFF. The V and J genes are TRBV5-1 and TRBJ2-2, with 7 bases lining up with TRBD1. The CDR3 is 16 amino acids. In germline, CDR1 is SGHRS, CDR2 YFSETQ. With 4 bases clipped from V and 0 bases from J, the junction kept 6 bases outside the gene matches. Full variable domain (rest looked up from reference TRBV5-1 and TRBJ2-2): KAGVTQTPRYLIKTRGQQVTLSCSPISGHRSVSWYQQTPGQGLQFLFEYFSETQRNKGNFPGRFSGRQFSNSRSEMNVSTLELGDSALYLCASSPRQGANTGELFFGEGSRLTVL.

V is TRBV5-1 and J is TRBJ2-3, with TRBD2 identical over 8 bases. CDR1 is SGHRS and CDR2 is YFSETQ in the germline V gene. V was clipped by 4 bases and J by 2 bases; unmatched bases: 9. The CDR3 has 16 amino acids. Here the CDR3 reads CASSTGTSLNTDTQYF. The DNA for the CDR3 is TGCGCCAGCAGCACGGGGACTAGTTTAAACACAGATACGCAGTATTTT.

The rearrangement links TRBV7-2 to TRBJ2-1; TRBD1 might be the D (6 bases). The CDR3 totals 15 residues. Trimming took off 0 bases at V and 8 bases at J, with 14 bases between the two ends. Germline V gene sequence: CDR1 SGHTA, CDR2 FQGNSA. The chain's CDR3 is CASSLARGRGDEQFF. The CDR3 region has the DNA TGTGCCAGCAGCTTAGCTCGCGGCAGGGGTGATGAGCAGTTCTTC.

As concerns this clone: The junction departs from the called germline gene at one end, perhaps through a read error. V gene TRBV5-1 combines with J gene TRBJ2-7; possible D gene TRBD2, 6 bases. The CDR3 extends over 16 amino acids. CDR1 and CDR2 from the germline V gene are SGHRS and YFSETQ. The CDR3 here is CASSWAPLGSSHEQYF. Written as DNA, the CDR3 is TGCGCCAGCAGCTGGGCCCCCCTCGGGAGCTCCCACGAGCAGTACTTC.

V is TRBV9 and J is TRBJ2-1, with a tentative D call TRBD2 (7 bases). Trimming removed 3 bases from V and 9 bases from J, with 28 bases in between. This CDR3 has 18 amino acids. From germline, CDR1 is SGDLS and CDR2 YYNGEE. The CDR3 loop is CASSGGRGGSGLGGEQFF. CDR3 DNA: TGTGCCAGCAGCGGGGGGCGGGGCGGGAGCGGTTTGGGTGGTGAGCAGTTCTTC.